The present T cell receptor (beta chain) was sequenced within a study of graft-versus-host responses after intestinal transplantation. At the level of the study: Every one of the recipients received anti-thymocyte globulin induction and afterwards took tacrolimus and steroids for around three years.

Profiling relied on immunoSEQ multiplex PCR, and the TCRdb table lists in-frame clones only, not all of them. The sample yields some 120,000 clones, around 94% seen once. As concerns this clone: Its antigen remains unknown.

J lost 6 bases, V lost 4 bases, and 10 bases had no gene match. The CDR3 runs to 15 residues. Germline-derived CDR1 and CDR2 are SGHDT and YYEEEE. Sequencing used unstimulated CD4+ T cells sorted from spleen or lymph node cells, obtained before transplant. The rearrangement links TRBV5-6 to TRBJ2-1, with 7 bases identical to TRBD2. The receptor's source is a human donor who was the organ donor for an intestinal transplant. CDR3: CASSPGGSRSNEQFF. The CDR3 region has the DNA TGTGCCAGCAGCCCGGGAGGATCACGCTCCAATGAGCAGTTCTTC. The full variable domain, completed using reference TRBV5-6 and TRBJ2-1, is DAGVTQSPTHLIKTRGQQVTLRCSPKSGHDTVSWYQQALGQGPQFIFQYYEEEERQRGNFPDRFSGHQFPNYSSELNVNALLLGDSALYLCASSPGGSRSNEQFFGPGTRLTVL.